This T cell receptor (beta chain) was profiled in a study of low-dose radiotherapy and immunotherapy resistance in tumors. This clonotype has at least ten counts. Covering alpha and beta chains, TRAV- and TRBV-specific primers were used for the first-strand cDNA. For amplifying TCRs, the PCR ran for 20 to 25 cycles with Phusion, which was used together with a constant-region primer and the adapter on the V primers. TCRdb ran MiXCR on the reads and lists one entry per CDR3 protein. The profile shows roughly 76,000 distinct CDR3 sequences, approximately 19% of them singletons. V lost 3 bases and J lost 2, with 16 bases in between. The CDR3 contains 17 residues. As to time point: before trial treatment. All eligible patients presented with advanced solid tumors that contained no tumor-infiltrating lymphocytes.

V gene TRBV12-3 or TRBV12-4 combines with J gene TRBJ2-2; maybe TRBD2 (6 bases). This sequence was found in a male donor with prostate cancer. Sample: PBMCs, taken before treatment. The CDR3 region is CASSFLAGTHNTGELFF. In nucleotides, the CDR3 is TGTGCCAGCAGTTTCCTCGCCGGGACTCACAACACCGGGGAGCTGTTTTTT.